One sample yielded the 18 T cell receptor beta chains listed below, sequenced in a study of cytomegalovirus exposure and HLA in healthy donors. The PCR contained 60 Vbeta and 13 Jbeta primers. The method was immunoSEQ multiplex PCR; TCRdb's version includes in-frame clones alone and lacks a portion of them. Of some 100,000 clones in the sample, about three quarters were seen once. The sequencing input was PBMCs. The receptor source for this set is a female donor in good health and CMV-seronegative.

This clone came up once. The chain uses TRBV7-9 and TRBJ2-2; 8 bases match TRBD1. The CDR3 extends over 14 amino acids. V was pared by 5 bases and J by 7 bases, with 6 bases of the junction left unmatched. The germline gives CDR1 SEHNR, CDR2 FQNEAQ (reference sequence). The CDR3 loop is CASSAKQGDGELFF. The CDR3 DNA reads TGTGCCAGCAGCGCTAAACAGGGGGACGGGGAGCTGTTTTTT. The whole variable domain, filled in from reference TRBV7-9 and TRBJ2-2, reads DTGVSQNPRHKITKRGQNVTFRCDPISEHNRLYWYRQTLGQGPEFLTYFQNEAQLEKSRLLSDRFSAERPKGSFSTLEIQRTEQGDSAMYLCASSAKQGDGELFFGEGSRLTVL.

V and J are TRBV28 and TRBJ1-4, with 8 nucleotides matching TRBD1. Germline CDR1 reads MDHEN; CDR2 reads SYDVKM. The ends lost 6 bases at V and 7 bases at J; junction bases unmatched: 7. The length of the CDR3 is 14 residues. The CDR3 loop reads CASSSGQGSEKLFF. CDR3 DNA sequence: TGTGCCAGCAGCTCCGGACAGGGTTCTGAAAAACTGTTTTTT.

The chain recombines TRBV7-9 with TRBJ1-2; no reliable D call. Germline V gene lookup returns CDR1 SEHNR and CDR2 FQNEAQ (reference sequence). The CDR3 totals 16 residues. The V and J ends lost 5 bases and 4 bases respectively, with 20 bases between them. The chain's CDR3 is CASSGAGGVQSYGYTF. CDR3 bases: TGTGCCAGCAGCGGAGCCGGCGGGGTGCAAAGCTATGGCTACACCTTC.

The chain combines TRBV7-8 with TRBJ2-2; TRBD2 matches at 8 bases. Germline CDR1 is SGHVS and CDR2 is FQNEAQ. This CDR3 has 17 amino acids. Losses at the gene ends were 5 bases for V and 4 bases for J; bases not matched to a gene: 12. CDR3 loop: CASSAEVGGAGTGELFF. In DNA form, the CDR3 reads TGTGCCAGCAGCGCCGAGGTCGGGGGGGCGGGCACCGGGGAGCTGTTTTTT.

The rearrangement links TRBV30 to TRBJ2-5; 7 bases map to TRBD2. Losses at the gene ends were 3 bases for V and 9 bases for J; bases not matched to a gene: 10. In germline, CDR1 is GTSNPN, CDR2 SVGIG (reference sequence). The CDR3 extends over 13 amino acids. CDR3 sequence reads: CAWSPAGGGSQYF. CDR3 in DNA: TGTGCCTGGAGCCCAGCTGGCGGGGGATCCCAGTACTTC.

V and J are TRBV11-1 and TRBJ2-7; D is unresolved. The CDR3 consists of 15 residues. Germline V gene sequence: CDR1 SGHAT, CDR2 FQDESV (reference sequence). V was clipped by 2 bases and J by 0 bases, with 11 bases between them. CDR3 bases: TGTGCCAGCAGCTTACCCGGGTCTAGCTCCTACGAGCAGTACTTC. This gives the protein CASSLPGSSSYEQYF.

V and J are TRBV7-9 and TRBJ1-2; 8 nucleotides match TRBD1. V lost 5 bases and J lost 6; bases outside the gene matches: 11. The CDR3 has 15 residues. Germline-derived CDR1 and CDR2 are SEHNR and FQNEAQ (reference sequence). This chain's CDR3 is CASSPETTGAHGYTF. Written as DNA, the CDR3 is TGTGCCAGCAGCCCCGAAACGACAGGGGCCCATGGCTACACCTTC.

The V and J genes are TRBV11-2 and TRBJ1-4, with D hard to call. The CDR3 runs to 14 residues. Germline V gene data show CDR1 as SGHAT and CDR2 as FQNNGV. Between the trimmed V and J ends, which lost 4 bases and 4 bases, there was a span of 10 bases. DNA of the CDR3: TGTGCCAGCAGCTGGAGTGGAATTAATGAAAAACTGTTTTTT. Translation: CASSWSGINEKLFF.

The J gene is TRBJ1-5, the V gene TRBV6-4, with D unclear. The V and J ends lost 4 bases and 6 bases respectively, with 10 bases between them. The CDR3 length is 13 residues. Germline assignment: CDR1 MRHNA and CDR2 SNTAGT. The CDR3 is CASSAGVGQPQHF. CDR3 nucleotide sequence: TGTGCCAGCAGTGCCGGAGTCGGTCAGCCCCAGCATTTT.

The chain uses TRBV27 and TRBJ1-1; a weak D match, TRBD1 (6 bases). Germline V lookup: CDR1 MNHEY, CDR2 SMNVEV (reference sequence). V dropped 3 bases and J dropped 5 bases, with 13 bases sitting between them. This CDR3 is 14 amino acids long. The CDR3 sequence is CASSFGGLRTEAFF. The DNA of the CDR3 is TGTGCCAGCAGTTTTGGGGGCTTAAGGACTGAAGCTTTCTTT.

V is TRBV14 and J is TRBJ1-6; D call uncertain. Germline-derived CDR1 and CDR2 are SGHDN and FVKESK. The CDR3 is 16 amino acids. V lost 1 base and J 0 bases, leaving 7 bases between the germline ends. The CDR3 region is CASSQGGSSYNSPLHF. CDR3 bases: TGTGCCAGCAGCCAAGGCGGGAGCTCCTATAATTCACCCCTCCACTTT.

The chain couples TRBV13 to TRBJ2-4; D may be TRBD2 (5 bases). Germline V gene sequence: CDR1 PRHDT, CDR2 FYEKMQ (reference sequence). The CDR3 runs to 12 residues. Between the trimmed V and J ends, which lost 2 bases and 8 bases, there was a span of 7 bases. The CDR3 sequence: CASSLLRDIQYF. CDR3 sequence (DNA): TGTGCCAGCAGCTTATTGCGGGACATTCAGTACTTC.

This chain links TRBV27 with TRBJ1-4; D is uncertain. Germline V gene sequence: CDR1 MNHEY, CDR2 SMNVEV (reference sequence). V lost 6 bases and J lost 8, with 7 bases in between. This CDR3 contains 11 residues. The CDR3 loop is CASSSVEKLFF. Here the CDR3 DNA reads TGTGCCAGCAGCTCTGTCGAAAAACTGTTTTTT.

The J gene is TRBJ1-2, the V gene TRBV5-4, with 7 bases that match TRBD1. Losses at the gene ends were 4 bases for V and 5 bases for J; bases not matched to a gene: 14. This CDR3 is 16 amino acids long. Germline V gene lookup returns CDR1 SGHNT and CDR2 YYREEE (reference sequence). In nucleotides, the CDR3 is TGTGCCAGCAGCCTTCCTCGAGGGGGCGCAGGATATGGCTACACCTTC. Its protein product is CASSLPRGGAGYGYTF. The whole variable domain, filled in from reference TRBV5-4 and TRBJ1-2, reads ETGVTQSPTHLIKTRGQQVTLRCSSQSGHNTVSWYQQALGQGPQFIFQYYREEENGRGNFPPRFSGLQFPNYSSELNVNALELDDSALYLCASSLPRGGAGYGYTFGSGTRLTVV.

The chain uses TRBV5-1 and TRBJ1-3; D unclear. CDR3 length: 16 residues. CDR1 and CDR2 from the germline V gene are SGHRS and YFSETQ. Trimming left V 1 base short and J 0 bases short, with 11 bases between. The CDR3 sequence is CASSLLQLASGNTIYF. The CDR3 DNA reads TGCGCCAGCAGCTTGTTGCAGTTGGCCTCTGGAAACACCATATATTTT.

The chain combines TRBV7-2 with TRBJ2-4; TRBD1 matches 9 bases. Germline CDR1 is SGHTA and CDR2 is FQGNSA. V shed 1 base and J 7 bases; nucleotides not matched to a gene: 5. The length of the CDR3 is 15 residues. Written as DNA, the CDR3 is TGTGCCAGCAGCTTAGGGGGGACAGGGCTGAACATTCAGTACTTC. It specifies CASSLGGTGLNIQYF. The full variable domain, completed using reference TRBV7-2 and TRBJ2-4, is GAGVSQSPSNKVTEKGKDVELRCDPISGHTALYWYRQSLGQGLEFLIYFQGNSAPDKSGLPSDRFSAERTGGSVSTLTIQRTQQEDSAVYLCASSLGGTGLNIQYFGAGTRLSVL.

V is TRBV15 and J is TRBJ2-2; the D gene is possibly TRBD2 (5 bases). Per the germline V gene, CDR1 is LNHNV and CDR2 is YYDKDF (reference sequence). The CDR3 consists of 13 residues. Deletions cut 5 bases from V and 4 bases from J, with 8 bases between. The CDR3 DNA is TGTGCCACCAGCGGCGGACTCACCGGGGAGCTGTTTTTT. It is translated as CATSGGLTGELFF.

This rearrangement joins TRBV7-2 to TRBJ1-2; D uncertain. Germline loops: CDR1 SGHTA, CDR2 FQGNSA. V lost 6 bases, J lost 3 bases, and 14 bases lay in between. This CDR3 has 14 amino acids. The CDR3 protein is CASRQATVDYGYTF. CDR3 sequence (DNA): TGTGCCAGCAGACAAGCGACGGTGGACTATGGCTACACCTTC.